Listed here is a single T cell receptor (beta chain). CDR3 length equals 15 residues. Germline assignment: CDR1 LNHDA and CDR2 SQIVND (reference sequence). Germline trimming cut 3 bases from V and 7 bases from J; bases unmatched to any gene: 5. The repertoire was sequenced with immunoSEQ multiplex PCR; TCRdb's copy has only in-frame clones and lacks some. The data show just over 30,000 clones, with approximately 89% seen just once and approximately 6.5% held by the top ten. This entry belongs to a study of T cell changes during pregnancy in multiple sclerosis. The specimen was CD8+ T cells from peripheral blood mononuclear cells, collected in the second trimester of pregnancy. The rearrangement links TRBV19 to TRBJ2-1; TRBD2 matches at 11 bases. The sequence came from a female donor with multiple sclerosis, enrolled in a pregnancy study. In nucleotides, the CDR3 is TGTGCCAGTAGTATCTTAGCGGGAGGGCCGAATGAGCAGTTCTTC. This gives the protein CASSILAGGPNEQFF.